Following are 23 T cell receptor beta chains from one sample sequenced in a study of blood T cell repertoires in COVID-19. TCRdb keeps only in-frame clones here, not all; method: immunoSEQ multiplex PCR. The profile shows 45,000 to 55,000 clones, about nine tenths of them singletons. The sample was peripheral blood. These receptor sequences come from a man in his fifties or sixties with active COVID-19.

The rearrangement joins TRBV9 to TRBJ2-3; the match to TRBD2 covers 7 bases. This CDR3 region has 16 residues. Looked up from germline, CDR1 is SGDLS and CDR2 is YYNGEE. V shed 0 bases, J shed 2 bases, and the junction held 6 bases outside the gene matches. Written as DNA, the CDR3 is TGTGCCAGCAGCGTAGACCGAGCGGGGCCCACAGATACGCAGTATTTT. It yields the protein CASSVDRAGPTDTQYF.

V and J are TRBV6-2 or TRBV6-3 and TRBJ1-4; D is ambiguous. The CDR3 totals 14 residues. Germline CDR1 reads MNHEY; CDR2 reads SVGEGT. With 2 bases removed from V and 8 bases from J, the gap between germline ends came to 12 bases. The CDR3 loop is CASSYPGSWEKLFF. The CDR3, as DNA: TGTGCCAGCAGTTACCCGGGGTCTTGGGAAAAACTGTTTTTT.

The CDR3: CASSLYDRRNEKLFF. The CDR3 DNA follows: TGTGCCAGCAGCTTATATGACAGGAGGAATGAAAAACTGTTTTTT. The genes are TRBV7-2 and TRBJ1-4; D may be TRBD1 (6 bases). Looked up from germline, CDR1 is SGHTA and CDR2 is FQGNSA. This CDR3 has 15 residues. Trimming shortened V by 2 bases and J by 5 bases, and 12 bases separated the two germline ends.

The chain links TRBV10-3 to TRBJ2-7; perhaps TRBD1 as D (5 bases). CDR3 length: 14 residues. Germline CDR1 ENHRY, CDR2 SYGVKD. V was pared by 3 bases and J by 3 bases, with 12 bases between. CDR3 sequence reads: CAISDGQGNYEQYF. The CDR3, as DNA: TGTGCCATCAGTGATGGTCAGGGTAACTACGAGCAGTACTTC.

The CDR3 nucleotides are TGTGCCAGCAGCCAAGGGACAGGGGTACGCTATAATTCACCCCTCCACTTT. Encoded protein: CASSQGTGVRYNSPLHF. The genes are TRBV3-1 (or the pseudogene TRBV3-2) and TRBJ1-6; 9 bases are a match to TRBD1. With V trimmed by 1 base and J by 3 bases, 4 bases remained unmatched. The CDR3 covers 17 residues. Germline values: CDR1 LGHDT, CDR2 YNNKEL (reference sequence).

The V and J genes are TRBV2 and TRBJ2-5; TRBD2 aligns across 7 bases. J gave up 4 bases and V 2 bases, and 7 bases lay outside the gene matches. Germline lookup yields CDR1 SNHLY and CDR2 FYNNEI. The CDR3 covers 15 residues. CDR3: CASSERRGGLETQYF. Here the CDR3 DNA reads TGTGCCAGCAGTGAACGCCGGGGAGGGTTAGAGACCCAGTACTTC.

This clone was recorded once. This sequence joins TRBV7-6 and TRBJ2-1; 8 nucleotides match TRBD1. Germline CDR1 and CDR2: SGHVS and FNYEAQ. CDR3 length: 13 residues. After removal of 5 bases from V and 10 bases from J, the junction contained 7 bases not matched to a gene. CDR3 in DNA: TGTGCCAGCAGCCAAAGACAGGGGTTGGAGCAGTTCTTC. Its protein is CASSQRQGLEQFF.

The CDR3 protein is CASSANNRGRGYGYTF. The CDR3 DNA reads as TGTGCCAGCAGTGCGAACAACAGGGGGCGAGGTTATGGCTACACCTTC. The genes are TRBV28 and TRBJ1-2; 9 bases are a match to TRBD1. The germline V gene has CDR1 MDHEN and CDR2 SYDVKM. This CDR3 has 16 residues. Trimming took 5 bases from V and 5 from J; bases not matched to a gene: 12.

This clone showed up just once. The CDR3 is CASSILSGSSYEQYF. The CDR3 bases are TGTGCCAGTAGTATCTTAAGCGGGAGTTCCTACGAGCAGTACTTC. The chain joins TRBV19 to TRBJ2-7, with TRBD2 matching 8 bases. V trimming: 3 bases; J trimming: 1 base; junction bases outside the gene matches: 5. Germline V gene sequence: CDR1 LNHDA, CDR2 SQIVND (reference sequence). The CDR3 totals 15 residues.

This chain uses TRBV29-1 with TRBJ1-1, with D maybe TRBD1 (5 bases). Trimming took off 2 bases at V and 10 bases at J, with 17 bases between the two ends. The CDR3 length is 13 residues. Per the germline V gene, CDR1 is SQVTM and CDR2 is ANQGSEA. DNA for the CDR3: TGCAGCGTTGAACTAGGGGCAAGAAGAGGAGCTTTCTTT. Amino acids: CSVELGARRGAFF.

V usage is TRBV28 and J usage is TRBJ1-6; 9 bases agree with TRBD1. Germline V gene lookup returns CDR1 MDHEN and CDR2 SYDVKM. The length of the CDR3 is 16 residues. V lost 8 bases and J lost 7; bases outside the gene matches: 12. CDR3 sequence (DNA): TGTGCCAGCCAAACCCCCTCCGGGACAGGGAATTCACCCCTCCACTTT. Amino acid sequence: CASQTPSGTGNSPLHF.

The V and J genes are TRBV19 and TRBJ1-1, with TRBD1 identical over 7 bases. CDR1 and CDR2 from the germline V gene are LNHDA and SQIVND (reference sequence). Trimming cost V 5 bases and J 1 base; bases outside gene matches: 16. CDR3 size: 18 residues. In nucleotides, the CDR3 is TGTGCCAGTAGTTCGGGATGGCTATTCGGGACAGAGAACACTGAAGCTTTCTTT. It yields the protein CASSSGWLFGTENTEAFF.

The chain carries TRBV2 and TRBJ1-3; no firm D call. Germline V gene sequence: CDR1 SNHLY, CDR2 FYNNEI. This CDR3 has 15 amino acids. V was trimmed by 6 bases and J by 0 bases, leaving 12 bases between them. DNA for the CDR3: TGTGCCAGCAGCCAACAGACCGTCTCTGGAAACACCATATATTTT. Translation: CASSQQTVSGNTIYF.

This chain uses TRBV7-3 with TRBJ2-2; 9 nucleotides agree with TRBD2. Germline assignment: CDR1 SGHTA and CDR2 FQGTGA. The CDR3 has 15 amino acids. V was pared by 5 bases and J by 0 bases, with 1 base of the junction left unmatched. CDR3 residues: CASSPSGANTGELFF. The CDR3, as DNA: TGTGCCAGCAGCCCTAGCGGGGCGAACACCGGGGAGCTGTTTTTT.

J is TRBJ2-3 and V is TRBV9; 9 bases fit TRBD2. The CDR3 is 16 residues long. After removal of 7 bases from V and 5 bases from J, the junction contained 14 bases not matched to a gene. The V gene's germline CDR1 is SGDLS and CDR2 YYNGEE. In DNA form, the CDR3 reads TGTGCCAGCGGAAACTACGCGGGAGGGCCCAAAGATACGCAGTATTTT. Amino acid sequence: CASGNYAGGPKDTQYF. The full variable domain, its missing parts supplied by reference TRBV9 and TRBJ2-3, is DSGVTQTPKHLITATGQRVTLRCSPRSGDLSVYWYQQSLDQGLQFLIQYYNGEERAKGNILERFSAQQFPDLHSELNLSSLELGDSALYFCASGNYAGGPKDTQYFGPGTRLTVL.

The genes are TRBV5-4 and TRBJ1-1, with 7 bases that match TRBD1. CDR3 length: 14 residues. Germline CDR1 and CDR2: SGHNT and YYREEE (reference sequence). V was clipped by 3 bases and J by 5 bases; unmatched bases: 7. CDR3 region: CASSSPTGRTEAFF. In DNA form, the CDR3 reads TGTGCCAGCAGCTCCCCGACAGGGAGGACTGAAGCTTTCTTT.

The gene calls are TRBV18 and TRBJ1-4, with no clear D. The V gene's germline CDR1 is KGHSH and CDR2 LQKENI. The CDR3 consists of 16 residues. The V and J ends lost 3 bases and 1 base respectively, with 12 bases between them. In DNA, the CDR3 is TGTGCCAGCTCACCGGGTCGATCAGGAACTAATGAAAAACTGTTTTTT. Amino acid sequence: CASSPGRSGTNEKLFF.

In its sample, this clone was seen once. The genes are TRBV6-2 or TRBV6-3 and TRBJ1-4; D might be TRBD1 (5 bases). V shed 5 bases and J shed 10 bases, with 23 bases lying between them. This CDR3 region has 16 residues. In germline, CDR1 is MNHEY, CDR2 SVGEGT. CDR3 sequence reads: CASSPPGPREGRKLFF. Here the CDR3 DNA reads TGTGCCAGCAGTCCCCCTGGCCCCAGGGAGGGAAGAAAACTGTTTTTT.

This clone was seen just once. The CDR3: CATSDLGPSETQYF. The CDR3 bases are TGTGCCACCAGTGATTTGGGCCCCTCGGAGACCCAGTACTTC. This chain uses TRBV24-1 with TRBJ2-5, with no clear D. V lost 0 bases to trimming and J lost 5 bases, with 9 bases between them. Germline V CDR1 and CDR2: KGHDR, SFDVKD. The CDR3 extends over 14 amino acids.

The rearrangement links TRBV30 to TRBJ1-1, with a possible D match to TRBD1 (6 bases). Trimming removed 2 bases from V and 0 bases from J, with 7 bases in between. This CDR3 has 13 amino acids. The germline CDR1 and CDR2 sequences are GTSNPN and SVGIG (reference sequence). CDR3 residues: CAWSQGMNTEAFF. The CDR3, as DNA: TGTGCCTGGAGTCAGGGGATGAACACTGAAGCTTTCTTT. Full variable domain (missing parts from reference TRBV30 and TRBJ1-1): SQTIHQWPATLVQPVGSPLSLECTVEGTSNPNLYWYRQAAGRGLQLLFYSVGIGQISSEVPQNLSASRPQDRQFILSSKKLLLSDSGFYLCAWSQGMNTEAFFGQGTRLTVV.

This clone has just a few counts. The rearrangement uses TRBV2 and TRBJ2-1, with 9 bases aligning to TRBD2. The junction had 7 bases not matched to a gene; V was cut back by 6 bases and J by 4 bases. The V gene's germline CDR1 is SNHLY and CDR2 FYNNEI. This CDR3 contains 15 residues. CDR3 in DNA: TGTGCCAGCAGGAAGAACGGACTAGCGTACAATGAGCAGTTCTTC. It encodes CASRKNGLAYNEQFF.

J is TRBJ2-7 and V is TRBV14, with 7 nucleotides matching TRBD2. In germline, CDR1 is SGHDN, CDR2 FVKESK. The J segment lost 5 bases and the V segment lost 3 bases, leaving 10 bases of the junction unmatched. There are 15 residues in the CDR3. CDR3 loop: CASSQTRSGGDEQYF. In DNA, the CDR3 is TGTGCCAGCAGCCAGACGCGGTCGGGGGGTGACGAGCAGTACTTC. Supplemented by reference TRBV14 and TRBJ2-7, the full variable domain reads EAGVTQFPSHSVIEKGQTVTLRCDPISGHDNLYWYRRVMGKEIKFLLHFVKESKQDESGMPNNRFLAERTGGTYSTLKVQPAELEDSGVYFCASSQTRSGGDEQYFGPGTRLTVT.

The rearrangement uses TRBV6-4 and TRBJ2-1; D remains ambiguous. The CDR3 extends over 17 amino acids. The germline V and J ends were trimmed by 0 bases and 2 bases, with 14 bases remaining between them. CDR1 and CDR2 (germline): MRHNA, SNTAGT. The CDR3 reads CASSDSIGTTTYNEQFF. The CDR3 coding sequence is TGTGCCAGCAGTGACTCAATAGGCACTACCACCTACAATGAGCAGTTCTTC.